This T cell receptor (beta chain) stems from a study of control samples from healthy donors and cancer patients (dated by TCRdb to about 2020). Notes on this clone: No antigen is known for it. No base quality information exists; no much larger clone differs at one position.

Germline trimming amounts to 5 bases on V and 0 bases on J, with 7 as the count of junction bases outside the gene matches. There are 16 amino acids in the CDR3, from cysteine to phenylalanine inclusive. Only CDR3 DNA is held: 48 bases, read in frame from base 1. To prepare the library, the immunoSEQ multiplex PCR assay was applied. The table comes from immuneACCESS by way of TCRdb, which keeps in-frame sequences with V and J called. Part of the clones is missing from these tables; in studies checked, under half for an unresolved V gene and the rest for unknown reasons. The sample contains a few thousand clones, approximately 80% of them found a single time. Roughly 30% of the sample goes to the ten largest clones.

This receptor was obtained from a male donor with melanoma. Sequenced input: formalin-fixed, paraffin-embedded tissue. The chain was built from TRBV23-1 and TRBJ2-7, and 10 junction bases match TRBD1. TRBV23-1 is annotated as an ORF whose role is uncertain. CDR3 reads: CASSLPGQGYSYEQYF. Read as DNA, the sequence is TGCGCCAGCAGTTTACCGGGACAGGGGTACTCCTACGAGCAGTACTTC.